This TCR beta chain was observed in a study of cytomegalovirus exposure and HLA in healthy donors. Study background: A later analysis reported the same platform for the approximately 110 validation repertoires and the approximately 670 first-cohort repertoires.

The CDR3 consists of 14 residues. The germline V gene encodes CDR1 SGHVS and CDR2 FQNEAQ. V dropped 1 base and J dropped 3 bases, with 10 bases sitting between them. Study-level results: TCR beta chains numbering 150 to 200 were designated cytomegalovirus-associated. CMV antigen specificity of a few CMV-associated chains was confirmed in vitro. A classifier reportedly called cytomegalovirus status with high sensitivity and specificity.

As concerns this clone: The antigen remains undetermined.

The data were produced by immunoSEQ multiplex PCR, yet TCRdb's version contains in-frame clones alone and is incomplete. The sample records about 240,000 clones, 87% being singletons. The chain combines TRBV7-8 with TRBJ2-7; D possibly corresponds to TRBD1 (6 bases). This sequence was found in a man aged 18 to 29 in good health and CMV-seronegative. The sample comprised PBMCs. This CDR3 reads CASSLDRAVYEQYF. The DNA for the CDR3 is TGTGCCAGCAGCTTAGACAGGGCCGTCTACGAGCAGTACTTC.